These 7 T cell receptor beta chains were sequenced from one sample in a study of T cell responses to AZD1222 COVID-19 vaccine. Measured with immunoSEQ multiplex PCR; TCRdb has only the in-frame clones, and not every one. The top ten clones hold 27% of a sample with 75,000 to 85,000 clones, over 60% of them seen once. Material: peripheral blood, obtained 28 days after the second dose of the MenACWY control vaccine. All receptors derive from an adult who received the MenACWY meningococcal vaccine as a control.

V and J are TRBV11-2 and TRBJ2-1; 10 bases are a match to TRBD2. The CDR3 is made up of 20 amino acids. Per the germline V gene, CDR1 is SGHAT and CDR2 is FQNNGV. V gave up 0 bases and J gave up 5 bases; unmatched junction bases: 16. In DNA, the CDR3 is TGTGCCAGCAGCTTAGATTTCCTTATAACCGGGACTAGCGCAGACAATGAGCAGTTCTTC. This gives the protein CASSLDFLITGTSADNEQFF. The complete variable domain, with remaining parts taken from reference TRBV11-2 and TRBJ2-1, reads EAGVAQSPRYKIIEKRQSVAFWCNPISGHATLYWYQQILGQGPKLLIQFQNNGVVDDSQLPKDRFSAERLKGVDSTLKIQPAKLEDSAVYLCASSLDFLITGTSADNEQFFGPGTRLTVL.

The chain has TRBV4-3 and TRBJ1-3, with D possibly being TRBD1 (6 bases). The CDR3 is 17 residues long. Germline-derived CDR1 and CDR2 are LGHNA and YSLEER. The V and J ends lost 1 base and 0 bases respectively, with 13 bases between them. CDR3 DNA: TGCGCCAGCAGCCAAGTCCGGGACACCGCCTCTGGAAACACCATATATTTT. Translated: CASSQVRDTASGNTIYF.

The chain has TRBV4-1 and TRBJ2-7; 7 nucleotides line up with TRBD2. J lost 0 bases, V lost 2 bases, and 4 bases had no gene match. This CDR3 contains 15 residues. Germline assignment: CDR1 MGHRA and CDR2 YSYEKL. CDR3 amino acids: CASSQQQRGSYEQYF. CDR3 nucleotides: TGCGCCAGCAGCCAACAGCAGCGGGGCTCCTACGAGCAGTACTTC.

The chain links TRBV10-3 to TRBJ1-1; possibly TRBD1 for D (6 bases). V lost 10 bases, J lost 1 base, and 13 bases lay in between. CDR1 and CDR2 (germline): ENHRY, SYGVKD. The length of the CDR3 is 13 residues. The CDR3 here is CATRQERNTEAFF. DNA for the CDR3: TGTGCCACCCGACAGGAGAGGAACACTGAAGCTTTCTTT.

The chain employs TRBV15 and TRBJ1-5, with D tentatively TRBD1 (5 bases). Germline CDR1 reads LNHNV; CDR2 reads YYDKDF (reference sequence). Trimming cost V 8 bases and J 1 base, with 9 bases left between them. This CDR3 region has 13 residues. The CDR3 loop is CATGGASNQPQHF. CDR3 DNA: TGTGCCACCGGCGGGGCGAGCAATCAGCCCCAGCATTTT.

CDR3 bases: TGTGCCAGTACAATTCCAGGGAACAATGAAAAACTGTTTTTT. This codes for CASTIPGNNEKLFF. The chain recombines TRBV2 with TRBJ1-4; TRBD1 might be the D (5 bases). The CDR3 covers 14 residues. V lost 9 bases and J 5 bases, leaving 16 bases between the germline ends. CDR1 and CDR2 from the germline V gene are SNHLY and FYNNEI.

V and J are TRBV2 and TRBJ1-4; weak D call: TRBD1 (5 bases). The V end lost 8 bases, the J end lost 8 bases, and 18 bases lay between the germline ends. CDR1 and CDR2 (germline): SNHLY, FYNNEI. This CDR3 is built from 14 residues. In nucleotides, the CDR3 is TGTGCCAGCGCACGGTCAGGCCAGGGAGAAAAACTGTTTTTT. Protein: CASARSGQGEKLFF.